These T cell receptor beta chains were read from a single sample in a study of cytomegalovirus exposure and HLA in healthy donors. Assay: immunoSEQ multiplex PCR; the TCRdb copy retains only in-frame clones and omits some. The sample yields some 130,000 clones, about 61% seen once. The sample comprised PBMCs. The receptors come from a woman in her thirties or forties in good health and CMV-seronegative. The CDR3 runs from the conserved cysteine through the conserved F or W.

TRBV6-1 CASSEGAHEQYF
TRBV4-3 CASSQGAYNYGGYTF
TRBV7-9 CASSLGSGANEKLFF
TRBV5-4 CASSLDSPISGNTIYF
TRBV7-7 CASSHNRDTEAFF
TRBV7-2 CASSLQIGGSSYEQYF
TRBV7-2 CASSPSDEKLFF
TRBV5-5 CASSLGQGPAFGGYTF
TRBV6-6 CASSYGSATGGYTF
TRBV11-2 CASSLIRGLGTEAFF
TRBV19 CASSRLVGGATNEKLFF
TRBV5-1 CASSSTRTGRNTEAFF
TRBV5-1 CASSSSGTSGGNTGELFF
TRBV27 CASSLRENSPLHF
TRBV4-2 CASSQEPAGGYEQYF
TRBV27 CASSSVPDTQYF
TRBV15 CATSPPGTGHGELFF
TRBV5-1 CASSLASGVEAGYTF
TRBV19 CASSLTGPTEAFF
TRBV30 CAWMRRGRGQPQHF
TRBV2 CASGADFSYEQYF
TRBV5-4 CASSFTSGGANEQFF
TRBV19 CASSSGTASYNEQFF
TRBV6-1 CASSGYYVDTQYF
TRBV4-3 CASSQKVNLAGTDTQYF
TRBV10-3 CAISEGGTGTIYGYTF